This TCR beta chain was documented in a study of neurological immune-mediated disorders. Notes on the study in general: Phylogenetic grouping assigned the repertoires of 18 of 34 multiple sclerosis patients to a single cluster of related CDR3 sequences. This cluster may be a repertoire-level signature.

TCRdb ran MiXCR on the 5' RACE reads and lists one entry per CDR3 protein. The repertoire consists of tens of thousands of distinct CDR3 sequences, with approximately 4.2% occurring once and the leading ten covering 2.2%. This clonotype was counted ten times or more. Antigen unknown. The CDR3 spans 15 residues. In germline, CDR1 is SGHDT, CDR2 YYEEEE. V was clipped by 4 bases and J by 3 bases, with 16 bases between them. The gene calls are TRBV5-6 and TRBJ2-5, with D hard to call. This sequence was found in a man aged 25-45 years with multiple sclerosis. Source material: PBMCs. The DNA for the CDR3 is TGTGCCAGCAGCCCATTTCGGACGCTCAAAGAGACCCAGTACTTC. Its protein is CASSPFRTLKETQYF.